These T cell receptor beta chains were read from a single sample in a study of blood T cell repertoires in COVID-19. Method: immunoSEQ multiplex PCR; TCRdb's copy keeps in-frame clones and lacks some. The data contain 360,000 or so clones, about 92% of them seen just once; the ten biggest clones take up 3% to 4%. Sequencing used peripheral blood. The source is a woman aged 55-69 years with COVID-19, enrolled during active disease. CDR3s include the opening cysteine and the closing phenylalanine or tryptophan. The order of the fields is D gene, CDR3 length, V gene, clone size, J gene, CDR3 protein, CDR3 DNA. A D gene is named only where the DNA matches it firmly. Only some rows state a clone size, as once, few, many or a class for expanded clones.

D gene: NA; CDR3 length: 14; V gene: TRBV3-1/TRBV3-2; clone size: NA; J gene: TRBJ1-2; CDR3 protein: CASSPMGGIYGYTF; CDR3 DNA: TGTGCCAGCAGCCCCATGGGGGGGATCTATGGCTACACCTTC
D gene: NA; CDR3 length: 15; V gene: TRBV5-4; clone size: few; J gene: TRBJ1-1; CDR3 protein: CASTPRGGENTEAFF; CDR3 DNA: TGTGCCAGCACGCCCCGTGGGGGGGAGAACACTGAAGCTTTCTTT
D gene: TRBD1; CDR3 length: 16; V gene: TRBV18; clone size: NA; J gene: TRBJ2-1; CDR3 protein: CASSPVQGASYNEQFF; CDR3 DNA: TGTGCCAGCTCACCGGTCCAGGGGGCTTCCTACAATGAGCAGTTCTTC
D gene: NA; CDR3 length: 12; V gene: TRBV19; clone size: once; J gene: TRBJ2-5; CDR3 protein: CASSIDRETQYF; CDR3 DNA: TGTGCCAGTAGTATAGATCGGGAGACCCAGTACTTC
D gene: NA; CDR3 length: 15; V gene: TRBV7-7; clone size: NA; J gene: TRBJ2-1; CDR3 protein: CASSLAVGTYNEQFF; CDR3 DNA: TGTGCCAGCAGCTTAGCGGTTGGCACCTACAATGAGCAGTTCTTC
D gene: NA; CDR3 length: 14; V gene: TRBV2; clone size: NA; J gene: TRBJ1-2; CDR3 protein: CASRLAGMVYGYTF; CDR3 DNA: TGTGCCAGCAGGCTTGCAGGGATGGTCTATGGCTACACCTTC
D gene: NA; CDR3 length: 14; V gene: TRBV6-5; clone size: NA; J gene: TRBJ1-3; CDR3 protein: CASRGGTSGNTIYF; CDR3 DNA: TGTGCCAGCAGGGGAGGGACCTCTGGAAACACCATATATTTT
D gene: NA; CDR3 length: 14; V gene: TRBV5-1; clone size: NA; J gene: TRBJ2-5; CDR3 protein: CASSSLGGDETQYF; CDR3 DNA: TGCGCCAGCAGCTCCCTAGGCGGGGATGAGACCCAGTACTTC
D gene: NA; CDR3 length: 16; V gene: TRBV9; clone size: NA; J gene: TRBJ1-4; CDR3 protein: CASSRRSDSSYEKLFF; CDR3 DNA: TGTGCCAGCAGCCGTAGGTCGGACAGCTCTTACGAAAAACTGTTTTTT
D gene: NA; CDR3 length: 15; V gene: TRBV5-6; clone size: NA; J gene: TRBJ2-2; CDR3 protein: CASSLGSASSGELFF; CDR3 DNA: TGTGCCAGCAGCTTGGGGTCCGCGAGTTCCGGGGAGCTGTTTTTT
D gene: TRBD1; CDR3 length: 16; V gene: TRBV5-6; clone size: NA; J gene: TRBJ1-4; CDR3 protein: CASRDGTAVHHEKLFF; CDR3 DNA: TGTGCCAGCAGAGACGGGACAGCTGTCCATCATGAAAAACTGTTTTTT
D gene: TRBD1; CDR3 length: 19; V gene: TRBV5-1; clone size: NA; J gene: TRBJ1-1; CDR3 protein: CASSPGLLQGEWRVAEAFF; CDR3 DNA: TGCGCCAGCAGCCCGGGTTTACTACAGGGGGAGTGGAGAGTGGCTGAAGCTTTCTTT
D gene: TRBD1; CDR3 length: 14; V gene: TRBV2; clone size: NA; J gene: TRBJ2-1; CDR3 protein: CASKIRGPLNEQFF; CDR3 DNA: TGTGCCAGCAAGATAAGGGGGCCGTTGAATGAGCAGTTCTTC
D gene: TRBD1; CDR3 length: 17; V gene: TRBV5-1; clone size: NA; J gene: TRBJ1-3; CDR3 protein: CASSDFGTGRSGNTIYF; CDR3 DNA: TGCGCCAGCAGCGATTTCGGGACAGGCCGCTCTGGAAACACCATATATTTT